This is a list of T cell receptor beta chains from one sample in a study of control samples from healthy donors and cancer patients. TCRdb's table, derived via immunoSEQ multiplex PCR, lists solely in-frame clones and lacks some. The sample yields about 160,000 clones, 90% to 95% seen once. Sequencing was carried out using blood. The receptors stem from a middle-aged woman in good health. Both conserved end residues are part of each CDR3. The D gene is left open where the match is weak. Not all rows give a size; the values are once, few, many and, for expanded clones, a class.

-,TRBJ2-3,-,TRBV7-9,CASSQTLSTDTQYF,TGTGCCAGCAGCCAGACCCTAAGCACAGATACGCAGTATTTT
-,TRBJ1-5,-,TRBV4-3,CASSQDIGVGQPQHF,TGCGCCAGCAGCCAAGATATAGGGGTAGGGCAGCCCCAGCATTTT
-,TRBJ1-2,-,TRBV2,CASSSRVSYGYTF,TGTGCCAGCAGTAGCCGGGTCTCCTATGGCTACACCTTC
-,TRBJ2-2,-,TRBV5-1,CASSAEFNTGELFF,TGCGCCAGCAGCGCCGAATTCAACACCGGGGAGCTGTTTTTT
-,TRBJ2-5,TRBD1,TRBV9,CASSVATITPGQAQETQYF,TGTGCCAGCAGCGTAGCTACCATCACCCCTGGACAGGCCCAAGAGACCCAGTACTTC
-,TRBJ2-7,TRBD1,TRBV19,CASSIGGGTGVYEQYF,TGTGCCAGTAGTATCGGAGGGGGGACAGGGGTCTACGAGCAGTACTTC
-,TRBJ1-3,-,TRBV18,CASSPQGRSPRSGNTIYF,TGTGCCAGCTCACCACAGGGACGGAGCCCTCGCTCTGGAAACACCATATATTTT
-,TRBJ2-4,TRBD1,TRBV6-5,CASSVNTGGRDIQYF,TGTGCCAGCAGCGTAAATACAGGGGGGAGAGACATTCAGTACTTC
-,TRBJ1-1,TRBD1,TRBV15,CATSTQGWPEAFF,TGTGCCACCAGCACACAGGGGTGGCCTGAAGCTTTCTTT
-,TRBJ1-1,-,TRBV7-9,CATLNTEAFF,TGTGCCACCTTGAACACTGAAGCTTTCTTT
once,TRBJ1-4,-,TRBV29-1,CSVEDAGATNEKLFF,TGCAGCGTTGAAGACGCGGGGGCAACTAATGAAAAACTGTTTTTT
-,TRBJ2-6,-,TRBV4-2,CASSQTGVPSSGANVLTF,TGTGCCAGCAGCCAAACCGGGGTCCCCAGCTCTGGGGCCAACGTCCTGACTTTC